This TCR beta chain was found in a study of CD8+ T cells in alopecia areata (dated by TCRdb to the late 2010s). For the wider study: Treated patients were enrolled in an open-label pilot trial of oral tofacitinib, 5 to 10 mg twice daily, for moderate-to-severe alopecia areata. Tofacitinib was given for 6 to 18 months, followed by 6 months of follow-up off drug to assess delayed response and recurrence. In treated patients, disease severity was measured using the SALT score, which gives the percentage of scalp surface area affected. The study used high-throughput TCRbeta sequencing to examine T cell clonal expansion in alopecia areata, in both the C3H/HeJ mouse model and human patients. Human TCRbeta sequencing covered scalp tissue and sorted CD4+ and CD8+ peripheral blood T cells from patchy and totalis/universalis alopecia areata patients and healthy controls. Biopsies were taken from tofacitinib-treated patients at baseline and at 4 and 24 weeks of treatment, and a later scalp biopsy was taken in several of the tofacitinib-treated patients. Clonality in the scalp was compared among normal scalp (n=4), patchy alopecia areata scalp (n=8), and alopecia totalis/universalis scalp (n=8). RNA came from the PAXgene miRNA kit for fixed scalp, the miRNeasy kit for PBMCs, and the RNeasy kit for mouse skin. TCRbeta CDR3 regions were amplified by immunoSEQ multiplex PCR with 35 Vbeta forward and 13 Jbeta reverse primers. Paper-wide results and their limitations: Higher clonality and more expanded CD8+ clones were observed in lesional scalp than in normal scalp, particularly in alopecia totalis/universalis, a finding suggestive of antigenic drive. Tofacitinib significantly decreased scalp clonality and the number of expanded CD8+ clones among the top 100 scalp clones. Unlike mouse skin, where gammadelta T cells dominate, normal human skin contains resident alphabeta T cells that get sequenced too, which complicates analysis of the scalp TCR repertoire. During tofacitinib treatment, many expanded lesional clones stuck around in both scalp and blood, and this persistence may partly explain why relapse happens after treatment is stopped. Compared with mice, TCR sequences shared between patients were less clear, possibly partly because of HLA diversity across the patient population. The treated cohort was small, with a single nonresponder, so links between baseline CD8+ expansion and response need larger studies.

V and J lose 3 bases and 10 bases, and a span of 19 bases separates them. As encoded in the germline V gene, CDR1 is LGHNA while CDR2 is YSLEER. From the cysteine up to the phenylalanine, the CDR3 has a length of 15 residues. Just CDR3 DNA is preserved here, 45 bases in frame from base 1. To prepare the library, the immunoSEQ multiplex PCR assay was applied. RNA was extracted from all samples and reverse transcribed into cDNA as template for TCR sequencing. First-strand cDNA was synthesized using SuperScript III with a 2:1 mix of oligo-dT and random hexamers. A synthetic immune receptor repertoire was used to gauge amplification bias, and whatever bias remained was removed computationally. The original pipeline was this. Raw reads were preprocessed to remove errors, and CDR3 was defined according to IMGT conventions as the region from the conserved cysteine to phenylalanine. To get clonality, Shannon entropy was normalized by log2 of the number of productive unique TCRs and the result was subtracted from 1. CD4 or CD8 identity of scalp clones was inferred by cross-referencing scalp TCRbeta sequences with sorted blood CD4 and CD8 repertoires. TCRdb mirrors the immuneACCESS table, restricted to in-frame sequences. Some clones are absent from its copies; in checked studies, under half trace to an unresolved V gene, and the reason for the others is unknown. V, J and clone size were drawn from that table, and D and trimming were deduced from the DNA. This sample lists around 270,000 clones; nearly 60% were detected once. 1.8% of the sample is in the top ten clones.

Reading the label with the study, this specimen's time point is: roughly 24 weeks on oral tofacitinib. According to the study, the label for this sample's treatment or condition signals: oral pan-JAK inhibitor, 5-10 mg twice daily. Lesional scalp punch biopsies and peripheral blood were collected from alopecia areata patients. PBMCs were isolated by density centrifugation and stained for CD3, CD4 and CD8, after which CD4+ and CD8+ T cells were sorted on a FACSAria. This clone showed up just a few times. The specificity of this receptor is unknown. Base quality data are lacking; no much larger clone is found one base away.

The TCR comes from a human donor with alopecia areata. The specimen comprised CD4+ T cells sorted from blood, sampled at week 24, from a patient treated with tofacitinib. The rearrangement joined TRBV4-3 to TRBJ2-1, with TRBD2 tentatively as D gene (6 bases match). The CDR3 region: CASSHDSGGSSEQFF. The DNA sequence follows: TGCGCCAGCAGCCACGATAGTGGGGGGAGCTCGGAGCAGTTCTTC.